This TCR beta chain was documented in a study of blood T cells in healthy people across ages. Notes on this clonotype: As yet, its antigen is unknown.

Extractions gave at least 5 micrograms of total RNA per sample. Study conclusions and caveats: Any conclusive comparison of naive versus antigen-experienced cells was prevented by using unsorted PBMCs. There was a strong correlation between TCR beta diversity and naive T cell percentage.

CDR3 size: 13 residues. V shed 5 bases and J shed 3 bases, with 10 bases lying between them. It was with a sample-barcoded 5' primer and a J-beta primer mix that a second PCR of about 6 to 12 cycles was run. Each cDNA molecule was tagged by a template-switch adaptor that had 12 random nucleotides. TCRdb re-called the 5' RACE reads with MiXCR, one entry per CDR3 protein. The data hold 1.5 million to 2 million distinct CDR3 sequences, with less than 50% observed a single time. The clonotype comes from a woman in her forties in good health. This chain links TRBV12-3 or TRBV12-4 with TRBJ1-1; D is uncertain. Sequenced sample: blood. CDR3 loop: CASSVLRDTEAFF. The DNA for the CDR3 is TGTGCCAGCAGTGTTCTCCGGGACACTGAAGCTTTCTTT.